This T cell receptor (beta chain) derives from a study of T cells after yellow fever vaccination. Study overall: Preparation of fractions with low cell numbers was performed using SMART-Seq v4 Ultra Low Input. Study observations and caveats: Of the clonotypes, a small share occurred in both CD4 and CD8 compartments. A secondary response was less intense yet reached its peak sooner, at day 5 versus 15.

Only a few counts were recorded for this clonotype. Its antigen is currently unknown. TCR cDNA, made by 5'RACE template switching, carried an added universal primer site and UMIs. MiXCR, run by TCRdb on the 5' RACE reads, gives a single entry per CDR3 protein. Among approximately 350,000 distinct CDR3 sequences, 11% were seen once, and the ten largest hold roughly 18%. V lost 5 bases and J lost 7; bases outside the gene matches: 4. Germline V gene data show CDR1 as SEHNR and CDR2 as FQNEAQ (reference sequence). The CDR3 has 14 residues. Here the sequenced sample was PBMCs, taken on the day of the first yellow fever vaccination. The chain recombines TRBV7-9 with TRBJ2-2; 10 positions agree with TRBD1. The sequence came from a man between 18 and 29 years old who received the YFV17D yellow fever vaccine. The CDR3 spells CASSTGQGIGELFF. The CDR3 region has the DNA TGTGCCAGCAGCACGGGACAGGGGATCGGGGAGCTGTTTTTT.